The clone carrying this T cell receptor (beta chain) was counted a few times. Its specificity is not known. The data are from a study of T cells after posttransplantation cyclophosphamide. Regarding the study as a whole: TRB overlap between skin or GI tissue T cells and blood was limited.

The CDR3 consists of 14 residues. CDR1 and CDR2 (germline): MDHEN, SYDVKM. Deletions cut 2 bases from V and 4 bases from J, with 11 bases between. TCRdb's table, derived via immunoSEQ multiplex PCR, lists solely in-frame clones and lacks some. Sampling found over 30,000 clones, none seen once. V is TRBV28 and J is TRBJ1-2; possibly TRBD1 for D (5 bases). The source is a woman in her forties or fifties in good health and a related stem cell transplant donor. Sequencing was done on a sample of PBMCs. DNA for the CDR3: TGTGCCAGCAGTTTACCCTATAGGGGCTATGGCTACACCTTC. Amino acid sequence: CASSLPYRGYGYTF.